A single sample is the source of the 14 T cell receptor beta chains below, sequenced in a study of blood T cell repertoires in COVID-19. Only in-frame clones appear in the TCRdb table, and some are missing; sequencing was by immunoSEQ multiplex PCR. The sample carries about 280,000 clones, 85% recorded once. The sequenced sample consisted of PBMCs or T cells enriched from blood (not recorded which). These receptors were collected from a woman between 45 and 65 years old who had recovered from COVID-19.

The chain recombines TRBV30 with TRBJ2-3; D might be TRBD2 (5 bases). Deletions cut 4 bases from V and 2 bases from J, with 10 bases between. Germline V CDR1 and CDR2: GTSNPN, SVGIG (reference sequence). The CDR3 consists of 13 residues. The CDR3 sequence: CAWNLGNTDTQYF. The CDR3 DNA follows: TGTGCCTGGAATCTCGGGAACACAGATACGCAGTATTTT.

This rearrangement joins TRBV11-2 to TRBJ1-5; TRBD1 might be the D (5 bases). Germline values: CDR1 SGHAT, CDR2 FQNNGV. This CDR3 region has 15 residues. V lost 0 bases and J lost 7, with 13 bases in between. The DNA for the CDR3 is TGTGCCAGCAGCTTAGACCTCTCGGGGGGACAGCCCCAGCATTTT. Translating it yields CASSLDLSGGQPQHF.

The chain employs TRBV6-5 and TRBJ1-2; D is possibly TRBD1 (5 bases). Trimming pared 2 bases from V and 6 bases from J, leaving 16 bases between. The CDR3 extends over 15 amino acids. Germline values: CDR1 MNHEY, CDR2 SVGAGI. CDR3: CASSYPEAGNNGYTF. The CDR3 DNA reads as TGTGCCAGCAGTTACCCCGAGGCAGGGAACAATGGCTACACCTTC.

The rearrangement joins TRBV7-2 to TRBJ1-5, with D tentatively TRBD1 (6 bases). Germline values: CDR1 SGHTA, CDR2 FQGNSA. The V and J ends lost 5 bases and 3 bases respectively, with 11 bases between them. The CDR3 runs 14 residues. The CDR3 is CASSQTGINQPQHF. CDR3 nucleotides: TGTGCCAGCAGCCAAACAGGGATCAATCAGCCCCAGCATTTT.

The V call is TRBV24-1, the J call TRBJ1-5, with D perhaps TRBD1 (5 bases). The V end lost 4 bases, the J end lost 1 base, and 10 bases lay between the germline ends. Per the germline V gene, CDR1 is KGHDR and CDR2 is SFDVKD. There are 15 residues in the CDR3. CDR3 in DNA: TGTGCCACCAGTGAAGGACACGGGAGCAATCAGCCCCAGCATTTT. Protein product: CATSEGHGSNQPQHF.

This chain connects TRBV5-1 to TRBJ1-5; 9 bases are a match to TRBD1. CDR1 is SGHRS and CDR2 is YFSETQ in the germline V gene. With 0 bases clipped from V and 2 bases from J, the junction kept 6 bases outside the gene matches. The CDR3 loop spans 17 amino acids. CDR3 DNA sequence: TGCGCCAGCAGCTTGGGGACAGGGGATCGGGGCAATCAGCCCCAGCATTTT. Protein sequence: CASSLGTGDRGNQPQHF. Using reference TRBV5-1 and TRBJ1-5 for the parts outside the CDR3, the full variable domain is KAGVTQTPRYLIKTRGQQVTLSCSPISGHRSVSWYQQTPGQGLQFLFEYFSETQRNKGNFPGRFSGRQFSNSRSEMNVSTLELGDSALYLCASSLGTGDRGNQPQHFGDGTRLSIL.

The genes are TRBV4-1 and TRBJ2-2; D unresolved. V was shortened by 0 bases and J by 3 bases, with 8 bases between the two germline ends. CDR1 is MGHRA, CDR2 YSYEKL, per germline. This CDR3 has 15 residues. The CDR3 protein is CASSQEARHTGELFF. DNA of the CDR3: TGCGCCAGCAGCCAAGAGGCTAGGCACACCGGGGAGCTGTTTTTT.

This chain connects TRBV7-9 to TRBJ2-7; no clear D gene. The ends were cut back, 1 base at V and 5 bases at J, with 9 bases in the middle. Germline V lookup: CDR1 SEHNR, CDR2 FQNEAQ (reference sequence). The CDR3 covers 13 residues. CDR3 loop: CASSLGAAHEQYF. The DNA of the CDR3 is TGTGCCAGCAGCTTAGGGGCAGCCCACGAGCAGTACTTC.

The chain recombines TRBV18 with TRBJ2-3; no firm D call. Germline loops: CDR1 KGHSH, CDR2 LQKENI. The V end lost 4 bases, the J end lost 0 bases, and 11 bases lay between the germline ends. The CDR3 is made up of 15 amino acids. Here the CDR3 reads CASSRAEPSTDTQYF. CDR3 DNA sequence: TGTGCCAGCTCACGGGCAGAACCTAGCACAGATACGCAGTATTTT.

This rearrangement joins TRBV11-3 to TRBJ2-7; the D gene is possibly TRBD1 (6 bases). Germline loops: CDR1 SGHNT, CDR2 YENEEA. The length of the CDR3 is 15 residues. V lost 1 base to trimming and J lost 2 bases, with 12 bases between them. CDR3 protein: CASSLGGDTTYEQYF. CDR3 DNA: TGTGCCAGCAGCTTAGGTGGGGACACGACCTACGAGCAGTACTTC.

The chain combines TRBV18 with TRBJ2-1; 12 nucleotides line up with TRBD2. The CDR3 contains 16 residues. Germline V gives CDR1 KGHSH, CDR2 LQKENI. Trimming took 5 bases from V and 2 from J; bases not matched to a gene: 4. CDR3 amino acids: CASSTTSGGTYNEQFF. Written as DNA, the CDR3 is TGTGCCAGCTCAACGACTAGCGGGGGCACCTACAATGAGCAGTTCTTC.

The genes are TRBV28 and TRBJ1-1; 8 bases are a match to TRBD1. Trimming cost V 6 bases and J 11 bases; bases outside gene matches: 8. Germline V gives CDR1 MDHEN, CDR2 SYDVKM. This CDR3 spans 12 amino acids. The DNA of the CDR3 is TGTGCCAGCAGCCTCGGACAGGGTGGCGCTTTCTTT. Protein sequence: CASSLGQGGAFF.

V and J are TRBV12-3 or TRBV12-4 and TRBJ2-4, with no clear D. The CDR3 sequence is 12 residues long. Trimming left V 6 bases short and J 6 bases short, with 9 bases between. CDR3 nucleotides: TGTGCCAGCAGGGGCCCTGGAAACATTCAGTACTTC. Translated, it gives CASRGPGNIQYF.

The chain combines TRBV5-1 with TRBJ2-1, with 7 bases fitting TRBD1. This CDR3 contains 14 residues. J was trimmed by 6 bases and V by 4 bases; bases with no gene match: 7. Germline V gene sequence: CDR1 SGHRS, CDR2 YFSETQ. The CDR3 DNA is TGCGCCAGCAGCGTCGGACAGGAAAGCAATGAGCAGTTCTTC. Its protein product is CASSVGQESNEQFF. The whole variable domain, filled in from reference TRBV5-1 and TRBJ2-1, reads KAGVTQTPRYLIKTRGQQVTLSCSPISGHRSVSWYQQTPGQGLQFLFEYFSETQRNKGNFPGRFSGRQFSNSRSEMNVSTLELGDSALYLCASSVGQESNEQFFGPGTRLTVL.